The 32 T cell receptor beta chains below all came from one sample that was sequenced in a study of blood T cells in healthy people across ages. For the second PCR, which ran for roughly 7 to 11 cycles, a sample-barcoded 5' primer and a J-beta primer mix were used. TCRdb ran MiXCR on the 5' RACE reads and lists one entry per CDR3 protein. The table has almost 800,000 distinct CDR3 sequences, roughly 60% seen once; the top ten hold about 20%. The sequenced sample was blood. Source of these receptors: a man aged 25-45 years in good health.

The chain links TRBV25-1 to TRBJ1-2; D perhaps matches TRBD1 (5 bases). Germline values: CDR1 MGHDK, CDR2 SYGVNS. Trimming took off 8 bases at V and 8 bases at J, with 12 bases between the two ends. CDR3 length: 11 residues. The CDR3 reads CASGGWSGYTF. Written as DNA, the CDR3 is TGTGCCAGCGGGGGTTGGTCGGGCTACACCTTC.

The V call is TRBV5-1, the J call TRBJ2-1; D remains unclear. Germline V gene data show CDR1 as SGHRS and CDR2 as YFSETQ. This CDR3 region has 14 residues. The V gene lost 0 bases and the J gene lost 6 bases, with 10 bases spanning the gap. The DNA of the CDR3 is TGCGCCAGCAGCTTGGGGGCCTCGGGCAATGAGCAGTTCTTC. Residues: CASSLGASGNEQFF.

This clonotype was observed a few times. J is TRBJ2-7 and V is TRBV10-3; no clear D. The CDR3 is made up of 12 amino acids. Germline values: CDR1 ENHRY, CDR2 SYGVKD. The V gene lost 9 bases and the J gene lost 6 bases, with 15 bases spanning the gap. CDR3 protein: CAMTDGISEQYF. CDR3 bases: TGTGCCATGACCGACGGCATTTCCGAGCAGTACTTC.

The chain employs TRBV12-3 or TRBV12-4 and TRBJ1-5; D unresolved. The CDR3 has 13 residues. The V end was cut by 3 bases, the J end by 5 bases, with 8 bases between. Here the CDR3 DNA reads TGTGCCAGCAGTTTCGGGGAGGATCAGCCCCAGCATTTT. Protein sequence: CASSFGEDQPQHF.

The chain joins TRBV3-1 to TRBJ2-7; a weak D match, TRBD2 (5 bases). The J call is uncertain, as TRBJ2-5 better fits the DNA end. Germline CDR1 is LGHDT and CDR2 is YNNKEL (reference sequence). CDR3 length equals 15 residues. The CDR3 spells CASSQVSGPRETQYF. The CDR3 DNA sequence: TGTGCCAGCAGCCAAGTGAGCGGACCCCGTGAGACCCAGTACTTC.

The rearrangement links TRBV29-1 to TRBJ2-4; D is ambiguous. The CDR3 runs 12 residues. Germline-derived CDR1 and CDR2 are SQVTM and ANQGSEA. Trimming took off 4 bases at V and 13 bases at J, with 17 bases between the two ends. DNA for the CDR3: TGCAGCGTTGTAGTACAGATCAATGAGCAGTACTTC. Translating gives CSVVVQINEQYF.

The chain joins TRBV20-1 to TRBJ2-4; D possibly corresponds to TRBD2 (6 bases). The J call may be faulty, since TRBJ2-7 better matches the DNA end. The germline V gene has CDR1 DFQATT and CDR2 SNEGSKA (reference sequence). This CDR3 contains 13 residues. CDR3 in DNA: TGCAGTGCTAGCGGGAGTGGGCCCTACGAGCAGTACTTC. Translation: CSASGSGPYEQYF.

The chain carries TRBV10-3 and TRBJ2-5; TRBD2 matches 7 bases. Germline V gene lookup returns CDR1 ENHRY and CDR2 SYGVKD. This CDR3 spans 14 amino acids. V gave up 2 bases and J gave up 11 bases; unmatched junction bases: 11. DNA for the CDR3: TGTGCCATCAGTGAGAAGCGGGGAGAGAATGAGCAGTACTTC. This encodes CAISEKRGENEQYF.

The table lists this clonotype with a few counts. The chain uses TRBV5-1 and TRBJ2-1; the match to TRBD2 covers 11 bases. Per the germline V gene, CDR1 is SGHRS and CDR2 is YFSETQ. The CDR3 length is 16 residues. V was clipped by 3 bases and J by 0 bases; unmatched bases: 2. In DNA, the CDR3 is TGCGCCAGCAGCTCGGGACTAGCGGACTCCTACAATGAGCAGTTCTTC. It translates to CASSSGLADSYNEQFF.

Comments on this clonotype: A read error may explain this, as a much larger clone is one base away. This chain uses TRBV25-1 with TRBJ1-5, with D tentatively TRBD1 (5 bases). The CDR3 loop spans 12 amino acids. Trimming shortened V by 6 bases and J by 9 bases, and 12 bases separated the two germline ends. Looked up from germline, CDR1 is MGHDK and CDR2 is SYGVNS. In DNA form, the CDR3 reads TGTGCCAGCAGGGACGGTACAGGGCCCCAGCATTTT. Protein product: CASRDGTGPQHF.

The sample holds a few counts of this clonotype. One junction end disagrees with the germline gene, perhaps due to a read error. This chain connects TRBV6-6 to TRBJ2-5; 8 bases line up with TRBD2. The CDR3 runs to 17 residues. Germline V gene data show CDR1 as MNHNY and CDR2 as SVGAGI (reference sequence). Here the CDR3 reads CASSYTGGPLSKETQYF. The CDR3 nucleotides are TGTGCCAGCAGTTACACGGGGGGGCCACTTTCCAAAGAGACCCAGTACTTT.

The V and J genes are TRBV6-6 and TRBJ1-2, with TRBD1 matching over 7 bases. The CDR3 has 14 amino acids. Looked up from germline, CDR1 is MNHNY and CDR2 is SVGAGI (reference sequence). V dropped 6 bases and J dropped 4; count of bases not matched to a gene: 8. The CDR3: CASRPDSGGYGYTF. As DNA, the CDR3 is TGTGCCAGCAGGCCAGATTCAGGGGGCTATGGCTACACCTTC.

This clonotype was found a few times. The chain joins TRBV7-9 to TRBJ2-4; 8 bases line up with TRBD1. The J segment lost 0 bases and the V segment lost 4 bases, leaving 2 bases of the junction unmatched. The CDR3 has 15 residues. Looked up from germline, CDR1 is SEHNR and CDR2 is FQNEAQ (reference sequence). The chain's CDR3 is CASSSTGEAKNIQYF. DNA of the CDR3: TGTGCCAGCAGCTCGACAGGGGAAGCCAAAAACATTCAGTACTTC.

This clonotype showed up just a few times. This chain connects TRBV10-3 to TRBJ2-1, with 8 bases matching TRBD2. This CDR3 has 19 amino acids. Germline V gives CDR1 ENHRY, CDR2 SYGVKD. Germline trimming cut 10 bases from V and 4 bases from J; bases unmatched to any gene: 24. The CDR3 loop is CATSLGAGLAGHFYNEQFF. The CDR3 bases are TGTGCCACCTCCTTGGGAGCGGGATTAGCGGGACATTTTTACAATGAGCAGTTCTTC.

This chain connects TRBV7-9 to TRBJ2-2; 10 bases line up with TRBD2. Per the germline V gene, CDR1 is SEHNR and CDR2 is FQNEAQ (reference sequence). V lost 8 bases and J lost 1; bases outside the gene matches: 10. This CDR3 region has 17 residues. As DNA, the CDR3 is TGTGCCAGCTTCGGACTAGCGGCAGGGCAGAACACCGGGGAGCTGTTTTTT. Its translation: CASFGLAAGQNTGELFF. The full variable domain, in which reference TRBV7-9 and TRBJ2-2 provide the parts outside the CDR3, is DTGVSQNPRHKITKRGQNVTFRCDPISEHNRLYWYRQTLGQGPEFLTYFQNEAQLEKSRLLSDRFSAERPKGSFSTLEIQRTEQGDSAMYLCASFGLAAGQNTGELFFGEGSRLTVL.

V gene TRBV7-9 combines with J gene TRBJ2-1; D possibly corresponds to TRBD2 (5 bases). The CDR3 is 13 residues long. Trimming pared 5 bases from V and 9 bases from J, leaving 14 bases between. Germline V gives CDR1 SEHNR, CDR2 FQNEAQ (reference sequence). The CDR3 coding sequence is TGTGCCAGCAGCACAAGGGCTGGAGGTGAGCAGTTCTTC. The encoded protein is CASSTRAGGEQFF.

This chain connects TRBV7-9 to TRBJ1-6, with 9 nucleotides matching TRBD1. The V segment lost 5 bases and the J segment 8 bases; nucleotides outside the gene matches: 7. CDR1 SEHNR and CDR2 FQNEAQ come from the germline V gene (reference sequence). CDR3 length equals 15 residues. The CDR3 nucleotides are TGTGCCAGCAGCCCCGGGGACAGGGTGTATTCACCCCTCCACTTT. Encoded protein: CASSPGDRVYSPLHF.

This clonotype was observed a handful of times. V usage is TRBV3-1 and J usage is TRBJ2-7, with 8 bases that match TRBD1. V lost 0 bases to trimming and J lost 4 bases; unmatched junction nucleotides: 5. The germline CDR1 and CDR2 sequences are LGHDT and YNNKEL (reference sequence). CDR3 size: 15 residues. CDR3 in amino acids: CASSQDAYRGYEQYF. CDR3 DNA: TGTGCCAGCAGCCAAGATGCGTACAGGGGGTACGAGCAGTACTTC.

V usage is TRBV5-1 and J usage is TRBJ2-1; TRBD2 matches at 13 bases. The ends lost 0 bases at V and 8 bases at J; junction bases unmatched: 2. The CDR3 totals 15 residues. Germline V gene sequence: CDR1 SGHRS, CDR2 YFSETQ. The CDR3 coding sequence is TGCGCCAGCAGCTTGGGACTAGCGGGAGGCCATGAGCAGTTCTTC. Encoded protein: CASSLGLAGGHEQFF.

A few counts support this clonotype. CDR3 coding DNA: TGTGCCAGCAGCCCGAGGCCAGGGACCTCCTACGAGCAGTACTTC. Its protein product is CASSPRPGTSYEQYF. The chain uses TRBV7-8 and TRBJ2-7; possibly TRBD1 or TRBD2 for D (5 bases each). Germline CDR1 and CDR2: SGHVS and FQNEAQ. CDR3 size: 15 residues. V was shortened by 5 bases and J by 0 bases, with 14 bases between the two germline ends.

For this clonotype: A junction boundary mismatches the germline segment, possibly from a read error. This sequence joins TRBV6-5 and TRBJ1-2; D not resolved. The CDR3 loop spans 12 amino acids. The V gene's germline CDR1 is MNHEY and CDR2 SVGAGI. CDR3 loop: CANSYSGYGYTF. As DNA, the CDR3 is TGTGCCAACAGTTACTCGGGGTATGGCTACACCTTC.

The chain joins TRBV20-1 to TRBJ2-2; D gene ambiguous. The ends were cut back, 5 bases at V and 1 base at J, with 8 bases in the middle. The CDR3 runs 13 residues. Germline loops: CDR1 DFQATT, CDR2 SNEGSKA (reference sequence). This CDR3 is CSAAPQNTGELFF. CDR3 DNA sequence: TGCAGTGCTGCCCCACAGAACACCGGGGAGCTGTTTTTT.

V usage is TRBV6-2 or TRBV6-3 and J usage is TRBJ2-4; 7 bases align to TRBD2. Trimming took 6 bases from V and 4 from J; bases not matched to a gene: 3. This CDR3 has 13 amino acids. CDR1 and CDR2 from the germline V gene are MNHEY and SVGEGT. For the CDR3, the DNA is TGTGCCAGCAGGGGACTACCGAAAAACATTCAGTACTTC. Amino acid sequence: CASRGLPKNIQYF.

The chain couples TRBV20-1 to TRBJ1-6; D uncertain. The germline CDR1 and CDR2 sequences are DFQATT and SNEGSKA (reference sequence). This CDR3 is 15 amino acids long. CDR3 nucleotide sequence: TGCAGCGCCTCCCGGGGAGATTCCTATAATTCACCCCTCCACTTT. Its translation is CSASRGDSYNSPLHF.

The chain is built from TRBV6-2 or TRBV6-3 and TRBJ2-5; D perhaps matches TRBD2 (6 bases). The J call may be mistaken, given a closer DNA end match to TRBJ2-7. This CDR3 comprises 12 residues. Germline CDR1 reads MNHEY; CDR2 reads SVGEGT. CDR3 sequence reads: CASSYPSDEQYF. The CDR3 DNA reads as TGTGCCAGCAGTTACCCTAGCGACGAGCAGTACTTC.

This sequence joins TRBV20-1 and TRBJ2-1; D uncertain. This CDR3 is built from 12 residues. In germline, CDR1 is DFQATT, CDR2 SNEGSKA (reference sequence). With 3 bases removed from V and 9 bases from J, the gap between germline ends came to 12 bases. As DNA, the CDR3 is TGCAGTGCTAGCCCGTTTGAGGCTGAGCAGTTCTTC. Encoded protein: CSASPFEAEQFF.

This chain links TRBV12-3 or TRBV12-4 with TRBJ1-2, with D unresolved. Trimming shortened V by 3 bases and J by 6 bases, and 11 bases separated the two germline ends. This CDR3 region has 13 residues. The CDR3 sequence: CASSFNNPNGYTF. The CDR3 DNA reads as TGTGCCAGCAGTTTTAACAACCCCAATGGCTACACCTTC.

V usage is TRBV12-3 or TRBV12-4 and J usage is TRBJ2-3; D gene ambiguous. The CDR3 totals 15 residues. Between the trimmed V and J ends, which lost 3 bases and 4 bases, there was a span of 14 bases. CDR3 sequence reads: CASSLRSATADTQYF. CDR3 in DNA: TGTGCCAGCAGTTTGAGAAGCGCCACGGCAGATACGCAGTATTTT.

The chain is built from TRBV6-6 and TRBJ1-2, with D possibly TRBD1 on 6 matching bases. Germline-derived CDR1 and CDR2 are MNHNY and SVGAGI (reference sequence). Deletions cut 7 bases from V and 3 bases from J, with 12 bases between. There are 13 residues in the CDR3. This CDR3 reads CASTKRGDYGYTF. For the CDR3, the DNA is TGTGCCAGCACCAAAAGGGGGGACTATGGCTACACCTTC.

This chain links TRBV21-1 with TRBJ1-3; the D call in the table, TRBD1, was not verified against the DNA. TRBV21-1 corresponds to a pseudogene. CDR3 length equals 17 residues. In nucleotides, the CDR3 is TGTGCCAGCAGCCTGGCCCCCGGCCCCGTGAGAGGAAACACCATATATTTT. Protein: CASSLAPGPVRGNTIYF.

The gene calls are TRBV11-2 and TRBJ1-2; D might be TRBD1 (6 bases). Trimming cost V 5 bases and J 8 bases, with 18 bases left between them. The germline CDR1 and CDR2 sequences are SGHAT and FQNNGV. The CDR3 covers 14 residues. CDR3 region: CASSPNTGSWGYTF. The CDR3 nucleotides are TGTGCCAGCAGCCCTAATACAGGGAGCTGGGGCTACACCTTC.

The V and J genes are TRBV29-1 and TRBJ2-7; the D gene is possibly TRBD2 (5 bases). This CDR3 region has 12 residues. CDR1 is SQVTM and CDR2 is ANQGSEA in the germline V gene. V lost 0 bases, J lost 7 bases, and 10 bases lay in between. The CDR3 nucleotides are TGCAGCGTTGAAGATTATAGGGAGGAGCAGTACTTC. This codes for CSVEDYREEQYF.